The 22 T cell receptor beta chains presented below share a single source sample, sequenced in a study of T cell responses to AZD1222 COVID-19 vaccine. Data came from immunoSEQ multiplex PCR; TCRdb stores just in-frame clones and leaves some out. Among approximately 160,000 clones, around 94% were seen once, and the ten largest hold 0.7% to 0.9%. The specimen was peripheral blood, collected on day 0 of AZD1222 vaccination. All receptors come from an adult in good health.

V and J are TRBV5-1 and TRBJ1-1; D call uncertain. CDR1 and CDR2 (germline): SGHRS, YFSETQ. This CDR3 is 14 amino acids long. The ends were cut back, 3 bases at V and 1 base at J, with 10 bases in the middle. The CDR3 region has the DNA TGCGCCAGCAGCTCCCGCCCAGGGAACACTGAAGCTTTCTTT. Protein sequence: CASSSRPGNTEAFF.

J is TRBJ2-6 and V is TRBV11-1; no firm D call. The germline gives CDR1 SGHAT, CDR2 FQDESV (reference sequence). The CDR3 totals 14 residues. Trimming cost V 4 bases and J 2 bases, with 6 bases left between them. CDR3: CASSSPAGANVLTF. CDR3 bases: TGTGCCAGCAGCTCTCCAGCTGGGGCCAACGTCCTGACTTTC.

The chain uses TRBV18 and TRBJ2-7; D remains unclear. Trimming removed 3 bases from V and 7 bases from J, with 16 bases in between. Per the germline V gene, CDR1 is KGHSH and CDR2 is LQKENI. The CDR3 consists of 14 residues. The CDR3 here is CASSPPLRVGEQYF. The CDR3 DNA is TGTGCCAGCTCACCTCCCCTAAGGGTCGGTGAGCAGTACTTC. The variable domain in full, with the rest retrieved from reference TRBV18 and TRBJ2-7, is NAGVMQNPRHLVRRRGQEARLRCSPMKGHSHVYWYRQLPEEGLKFMVYLQKENIIDESGMPKERFSAEFPKEGPSILRIQQVVRGDSAAYFCASSPPLRVGEQYFGPGTRLTVT.

J is TRBJ2-5 and V is TRBV10-2; 16 bases match TRBD2. Germline V gene data show CDR1 as WSHSY and CDR2 as SAAADI. The CDR3 runs to 17 residues. V trimming: 6 bases; J trimming: 4 bases; junction bases outside the gene matches: 8. Written as DNA, the CDR3 is TGCGCCAGCAGCAGCCTGGGACTAGCGGGGGGGGGAGAGACCCAGTACTTC. Its protein product is CASSSLGLAGGGETQYF.

V usage is TRBV10-3 and J usage is TRBJ2-2; D unclear. The CDR3 is 14 amino acids. Trimming cost V 7 bases and J 0 bases, with 9 bases left between them. Germline V gives CDR1 ENHRY, CDR2 SYGVKD. The CDR3 DNA sequence: TGTGCCATCACTAAAACTGCGAACACCGGGGAGCTGTTTTTT. Translated, it gives CAITKTANTGELFF.

In this sample, this clone turned up a few times. The rearrangement uses TRBV9 and TRBJ2-1; 12 bases agree with TRBD2. The germline V gene encodes CDR1 SGDLS and CDR2 YYNGEE. This CDR3 comprises 15 residues. J was trimmed by 4 bases and V by 2 bases; bases with no gene match: 1. The CDR3 sequence is CASSVTSGGYNEQFF. The DNA for the CDR3 is TGTGCCAGCAGCGTGACTAGCGGGGGATACAATGAGCAGTTCTTC.

This chain joins TRBV27 and TRBJ1-5; tentatively, D is TRBD1 (5 bases). V was pared by 6 bases and J by 9 bases, with 18 bases between. The germline V gene has CDR1 MNHEY and CDR2 SMNVEV (reference sequence). This CDR3 spans 14 amino acids. CDR3 in DNA: TGTGCCAGCAGCGAAAGGGGTGTTCTTCGGCCCCAGCATTTT. Amino acid sequence: CASSERGVLRPQHF.

This rearrangement joins TRBV19 to TRBJ2-1; 9 bases are shared with TRBD1. CDR1 LNHDA and CDR2 SQIVND come from the germline V gene (reference sequence). The V and J ends lost 10 bases and 5 bases, in that order; junction bases with no gene match: 12. The CDR3 consists of 15 residues. Here the CDR3 reads CATFKTGTGNNEQFF. The CDR3 DNA follows: TGTGCCACCTTTAAAACCGGGACAGGGAACAATGAGCAGTTCTTC.

V and J are TRBV5-1 and TRBJ1-2, with 8 nucleotides matching TRBD1. The CDR3 contains 16 residues. From germline, CDR1 is SGHRS and CDR2 YFSETQ. V was pared by 4 bases and J by 6 bases, with 14 bases of the junction left unmatched. The CDR3, as DNA: TGCGCCAGCAGCCTACCACGATCAGGACAGGGTGATGGCTACACCTTC. Amino acids: CASSLPRSGQGDGYTF.

CDR3 sequence (DNA): TGTGCCAGCAGGAACCAGGGGCTCGGCTACACCTTC. As protein: CASRNQGLGYTF. The chain is built from TRBV6-5 and TRBJ1-2, with a tentative D call TRBD1 (6 bases). Trimming pared 6 bases from V and 8 bases from J, leaving 13 bases between. The CDR3 extends over 12 amino acids. CDR1 is MNHEY and CDR2 is SVGAGI in the germline V gene.

This chain links TRBV7-9 with TRBJ1-5; D is unresolved. The germline V gene has CDR1 SEHNR and CDR2 FQNEAQ (reference sequence). Trimming stripped 1 base from V and 7 bases from J, with 8 bases between. The CDR3 length is 13 residues. CDR3 DNA sequence: TGTGCCAGCAGCTTAGGTGGACGCCAGCCCCAGCATTTT. Amino acid sequence: CASSLGGRQPQHF.

This clone was found once. J is TRBJ2-5 and V is TRBV5-6; no definite D call. The CDR3 is 13 residues long. Germline V gene sequence: CDR1 SGHDT, CDR2 YYEEEE. V was clipped by 0 bases and J by 4 bases, with 7 bases between them. The CDR3 reads CASSLDVRETQYF. Here the CDR3 DNA reads TGTGCCAGCAGCTTGGATGTCCGAGAGACCCAGTACTTC.

This clone appeared a few times. This rearrangement joins TRBV5-1 to TRBJ1-6; 8 bases are a match to TRBD1. Unmatched junction bases numbered 9, after V lost 6 bases and J lost 7 bases. Germline-derived CDR1 and CDR2 are SGHRS and YFSETQ. This CDR3 region has 15 residues. In nucleotides, the CDR3 is TGCGCCAGCAAGCGGACAGGGCCACCCAATTCACCCCTCCACTTT. The encoded protein is CASKRTGPPNSPLHF. Combining the CDR3 with reference TRBV5-1 and TRBJ1-6 gives the whole variable domain KAGVTQTPRYLIKTRGQQVTLSCSPISGHRSVSWYQQTPGQGLQFLFEYFSETQRNKGNFPGRFSGRQFSNSRSEMNVSTLELGDSALYLCASKRTGPPNSPLHFGNGTRLTVT.

The CDR3 region is CASSQGEGRGRYYGYTF. The CDR3 DNA reads TGCGCCAGCAGCCAAGGGGAAGGGAGGGGGCGGTACTATGGCTACACCTTC. The chain uses TRBV4-1 and TRBJ1-2; TRBD1 aligns across 7 bases. CDR1 MGHRA and CDR2 YSYEKL come from the germline V gene. CDR3 size: 17 residues. The V segment lost 1 base and the J segment 3 bases; nucleotides outside the gene matches: 11.

The V call is TRBV3-1 (or the pseudogene TRBV3-2), the J call TRBJ2-7; D ambiguous. V was pared by 0 bases and J by 4 bases, with 7 bases between. The CDR3 has 13 residues. CDR1 LGHDT and CDR2 YNNKEL come from the germline V gene (reference sequence). CDR3 residues: CASSQDEGYEQYF. The CDR3 DNA reads as TGTGCCAGCAGCCAAGATGAAGGTTACGAGCAGTACTTC.

The chain combines TRBV28 with TRBJ2-1, with a tentative D call TRBD1 (5 bases). Germline lookup yields CDR1 MDHEN and CDR2 SYDVKM. Trimming stripped 3 bases from V and 10 bases from J, with 7 bases between. The CDR3 runs 11 residues. CDR3 amino acids: CASSLYREQFF. The CDR3 region has the DNA TGTGCCAGCAGTTTGTACAGGGAGCAGTTCTTC.

The chain combines TRBV11-3 with TRBJ2-5; TRBD2 matches 11 bases. The CDR3 runs to 14 residues. CDR1 and CDR2 (germline): SGHNT, YENEEA. With V trimmed by 4 bases and J by 7 bases, 5 bases remained unmatched. Here the CDR3 DNA reads TGTGCCAGCAGCTGGGGAGGGACTAGCGGGACCCAGTACTTC. Protein sequence: CASSWGGTSGTQYF. Together with reference TRBV11-3 and TRBJ2-5, the CDR3 gives the full variable domain: EAGVVQSPRYKIIEKKQPVAFWCNPISGHNTLYWYLQNLGQGPELLIRYENEEAVDDSQLPKDRFSAERLKGVDSTLKIQPAELGDSAVYLCASSWGGTSGTQYFGPGTRLLVL.

This sequence joins TRBV12-3 or TRBV12-4 and TRBJ1-5, with 8 bases that match TRBD1. J gave up 6 bases and V 5 bases, and 3 bases lay outside the gene matches. There are 13 residues in the CDR3. CDR3 loop: CASSPGGLQPQHF. CDR3 in DNA: TGTGCCAGCAGTCCAGGGGGCCTTCAGCCCCAGCATTTT.

This chain uses TRBV24-1 with TRBJ2-5, with TRBD1 matching over 8 bases. The CDR3 consists of 13 residues. Trimming at V came to 4 bases and at J to 5 bases, leaving 2 bases not matched to a gene. The germline gives CDR1 KGHDR, CDR2 SFDVKD. This CDR3 reads CATSDRGLETQYF. DNA for the CDR3: TGTGCCACCAGTGACAGGGGGCTGGAGACCCAGTACTTC.

This clone appeared a few times. The chain joins TRBV30 to TRBJ1-4; 7 bases align to TRBD1. Germline assignment: CDR1 GTSNPN and CDR2 SVGIG (reference sequence). The ends lost 4 bases at V and 7 bases at J; junction bases unmatched: 12. This CDR3 contains 15 residues. This CDR3 reads CAWIAAGGGGEKLFF. DNA for the CDR3: TGTGCCTGGATCGCCGCAGGGGGTGGTGGTGAAAAACTGTTTTTT.

V gene TRBV6-5 combines with J gene TRBJ2-7; no clear D gene. CDR3 length: 14 residues. The germline gives CDR1 MNHEY, CDR2 SVGAGI. Between the trimmed V and J ends, which lost 0 bases and 1 base, there was a span of 7 bases. The CDR3 DNA sequence: TGTGCCAGCAGTTACTCGGGTTTTTCCTACGAGCAGTACTTC. It codes for CASSYSGFSYEQYF.

The V and J genes are TRBV9 and TRBJ2-1; 8 bases line up with TRBD2. Losses at the gene ends were 3 bases for V and 1 base for J; bases not matched to a gene: 3. CDR3 length equals 15 residues. Germline V lookup: CDR1 SGDLS, CDR2 YYNGEE. The DNA of the CDR3 is TGTGCCAGCAGCGCGCCGGGGGGGTCCTACAATGAGCAGTTCTTC. Translating gives CASSAPGGSYNEQFF.